Listed below are T cell receptor beta chains from one sample, sequenced in a study of shared clonotypes between healthy human individuals. Profiled with immunoSEQ multiplex PCR; TCRdb holds only in-frame clones, not every one. The profile shows millions of clones, about 95% of them singletons. The sample taken for sequencing was naive CD4+ T cells sorted from blood. These receptor sequences come from a man aged 18 to 29 in good health. Both conserved end residues are part of each CDR3. The D gene is left open where the match is weak. Size tells how often a clone was seen (once, few, many) or the class of an expanded clone, and some rows leave it out.

CDR3nt,CDR3aa,d_gene,abundance,j_gene,v_gene
TGTGCCAGCATGTTAGCGGGGGGGGAAGCGTATACGCAGTATTTT,CASMLAGGEAYTQYF,TRBD2,NA,TRBJ2-3,TRBV6-6
TGCGCCAGCAGCTACGACTCCCGAGTTTACAATGAGCAGTTCTTC,CASSYDSRVYNEQFF,NA,NA,TRBJ2-1,TRBV5-1
TGTGCTAGCAGCTTAGAGGGGTCAGGGGAGCAGTTCTTC,CASSLEGSGEQFF,NA,NA,TRBJ2-1,TRBV7-7
TGTGCCAGCAGTTTCGCCTACCGCTATCATGATCCTAATTCACCCCTCCACTTT,CASSFAYRYHDPNSPLHF,NA,NA,TRBJ1-6,TRBV28
TGTGCCAGCAATGAGATTGACAGGAGCTACAATGAGCAGTTCTTC,CASNEIDRSYNEQFF,NA,NA,TRBJ2-1,TRBV6-1
TGTGCCAGCAGGGAGGGGACAGGGGGTGGCTATGGCTACACCTTC,CASREGTGGGYGYTF,TRBD1,NA,TRBJ1-2,TRBV6-1
TGTGCCACCAGCACCCACCCCCTCTCCTACGAGCAGTACTTC,CATSTHPLSYEQYF,NA,NA,TRBJ2-7,TRBV15
TGTGCCAGCAGTGAGTCGACAGGTGGCTCCTATAATTCACCCCTCCACTTT,CASSESTGGSYNSPLHF,NA,NA,TRBJ1-6,TRBV6-1
TGTGCCAGCAGTCACCCAATCAGTAGCAATCAGCCCCAGCATTTT,CASSHPISSNQPQHF,NA,NA,TRBJ1-5,TRBV6-6
TGTGCCAGCAGCGTAGTAGGCCGGAACACTGAAGCTTTCTTT,CASSVVGRNTEAFF,NA,NA,TRBJ1-1,TRBV9
TGTGCCAGCAGCTTAGTCCAGGGATTCCAAGAGACCCAGTACTTC,CASSLVQGFQETQYF,NA,NA,TRBJ2-5,TRBV11-2
TGTGCCAGTAGCCGACAGCGTAGCTCCTACGAGCAGTACTTC,CASSRQRSSYEQYF,NA,NA,TRBJ2-7,TRBV19
TGTGCCAGCAGCTTGGCTGGACAGATCACAGATACGCAGTATTTT,CASSLAGQITDTQYF,NA,few,TRBJ2-3,TRBV5-8
TGTGCCAGCAGTTTAAAGGCGGGAAAACTCACAGGGGAGCTGTTTTTT,CASSLKAGKLTGELFF,NA,NA,TRBJ2-2,TRBV27
TGTGCCTGGATCGGACAGGGGGCAGACTATGGCTACACCTTC,CAWIGQGADYGYTF,TRBD1,NA,TRBJ1-2,TRBV30
TGTGCCAGCAGCCCAAGACCATACACTGAAGCTTTCTTT,CASSPRPYTEAFF,NA,NA,TRBJ1-1,TRBV2
TGTGCCAGCAGTGAATCTGGGGTTGGCTACACCTTC,CASSESGVGYTF,NA,NA,TRBJ1-2,TRBV25-1
TGTGCCAGCAGCCCGGGGGGCGACACAGATACGCAGTATTTT,CASSPGGDTDTQYF,NA,NA,TRBJ2-3,TRBV5-4
TGTGCCAGCAAGAGTCAGGGCCCCGGTGAGCAGTTCTTC,CASKSQGPGEQFF,NA,NA,TRBJ2-1,TRBV2
TGTGCCAGCAGAGCATCTGGTGGCCTGGGGGAGCAGTACTTC,CASRASGGLGEQYF,NA,NA,TRBJ2-7,TRBV27
TGCAGCGTTGAAATCATCCGGGGTGGTCCCCAGCATTTT,CSVEIIRGGPQHF,NA,NA,TRBJ1-5,TRBV29-1
TGTGCCAGTACAGGGGCGTGGAATTCACCCCTCCACTTT,CASTGAWNSPLHF,NA,once,TRBJ1-6,TRBV19
TGTGCCAGCACCCATCCACAGGGCCTGACTGAAGCTTTCTTT,CASTHPQGLTEAFF,NA,NA,TRBJ1-1,TRBV6-6
TGTGCCAGCAGTCCCGGGGTAACGGGCACAGATACGCAGTATTTT,CASSPGVTGTDTQYF,NA,NA,TRBJ2-3,TRBV25-1
TGTGCCAGCAGTTTATCAAGGAATGAGCAGTTCTTC,CASSLSRNEQFF,NA,NA,TRBJ2-1,TRBV28
TGTGCCAGCAGCTGGGGCGGCACAGGGGAAAAGGGGTCACCCCTCCACTTT,CASSWGGTGEKGSPLHF,TRBD1,NA,TRBJ1-6,TRBV5-8
TGTGCCAGCTCACACATACAGGGGGACGGAGAAAAACTGTTTTTT,CASSHIQGDGEKLFF,TRBD1,NA,TRBJ1-4,TRBV18
TGTGCCAGCAGCTTGGGGACAGAAGCCTCCTACGAGCAGTACTTC,CASSLGTEASYEQYF,NA,NA,TRBJ2-7,TRBV5-4
TGTGCCAGCAGTCAAAGACAGGGTTACTCCTACGAGCAGTACTTC,CASSQRQGYSYEQYF,TRBD1,NA,TRBJ2-7,TRBV28
TGTGCCAGCTCACCCCAGGGGGCCTTAGGCAATCAGCCCCAGCATTTT,CASSPQGALGNQPQHF,TRBD1,NA,TRBJ1-5,TRBV18
TGCAGCGGGGGACAGGATAGGATCGGGGAGCTGTTTTTT,CSGGQDRIGELFF,TRBD1,NA,TRBJ2-2,TRBV29-1
TGTGCCAGCAGTACCTACCCCGGACAGGGGGCTGCCCACTATGGCTACACCTTC,CASSTYPGQGAAHYGYTF,TRBD1,NA,TRBJ1-2,TRBV28
TGTGCCAGCAGTTCCCCAGGGACAGGGAGTCCCTACGAGCAGTACTTC,CASSSPGTGSPYEQYF,TRBD1,NA,TRBJ2-7,TRBV28
TGTGCCAGCAGAGATACGGACAGAAACACTGAAGCTTTCTTT,CASRDTDRNTEAFF,NA,once,TRBJ1-1,TRBV6-6
TGTGCCATCAGTGACTTCTACGAGCAGTACTTC,CAISDFYEQYF,NA,NA,TRBJ2-7,TRBV10-3
TGTGCCAGCCTTTCCAGCGGGAGAGATTACAATGAGCAGTTCTTC,CASLSSGRDYNEQFF,TRBD2,once,TRBJ2-1,TRBV7-9
TGCGCCAGCAGCGCTGGTCCTCGTCGGCCCCAGCATTTT,CASSAGPRRPQHF,NA,NA,TRBJ1-5,TRBV4-1
TGTGCCAGCAGCGGACAGAACCCGTTTCTAGCCAAAAACATTCAGTACTTC,CASSGQNPFLAKNIQYF,NA,NA,TRBJ2-4,TRBV5-6
TGTGCCAGTAGTATAACAGGGAACACCGGGGAGCTGTTTTTT,CASSITGNTGELFF,NA,NA,TRBJ2-2,TRBV19
TGCGCCAGCAGCTTGGCTACTACGAGGGGGCTAAATACGCAGTATTTT,CASSLATTRGLNTQYF,TRBD1,once,TRBJ2-3,TRBV5-1
TGTGCCAGCAAGAGGGGAGAGGTACATGAGCAGTTCTTC,CASKRGEVHEQFF,NA,NA,TRBJ2-1,TRBV6-6
TGTGCCAGCAGCCAGACTGAAAAACTGTTTTTT,CASSQTEKLFF,NA,NA,TRBJ1-4,TRBV2
TGTGCCATCAGTGAGTCGATAGCGGGAGCAGGGCAAGAGACCCAGTACTTC,CAISESIAGAGQETQYF,TRBD2,NA,TRBJ2-5,TRBV10-3
TGTGCCAGCAGGTCATCCCTGACAGGGACAGGGGGCTACACCTTC,CASRSSLTGTGGYTF,TRBD1,NA,TRBJ1-2,TRBV6-5
TGTGCCAGCAGTGAATGGAGCGGGGATACGCAGTATTTT,CASSEWSGDTQYF,NA,NA,TRBJ2-3,TRBV25-1
TGTGCCAGCAGTGTTGGGCTGAACACTGAAGCTTTCTTT,CASSVGLNTEAFF,NA,NA,TRBJ1-1,TRBV2
TGCGCCAGCAGCTTGGCGGGACTAGCGATTTCGCAGTATTTT,CASSLAGLAISQYF,TRBD2,NA,TRBJ2-3,TRBV5-1
TGTGCCAGCAGCTTAGACAGGGTAGAAAATGAGCAGTTCTTC,CASSLDRVENEQFF,NA,NA,TRBJ2-1,TRBV7-9
TGTGCCAGCAGCGTAGGCTGGGGGGCGGCAGATACGCAGTATTTT,CASSVGWGAADTQYF,NA,NA,TRBJ2-3,TRBV9
TGTGCCAGCAGCCCCGGGGGTCCCACAGATACGCAGTATTTT,CASSPGGPTDTQYF,NA,NA,TRBJ2-3,TRBV7-3
TGTGCCTGGGGACAGGGCCCCACCTATAATTCACCCCTCCACTTT,CAWGQGPTYNSPLHF,TRBD1,once,TRBJ1-6,TRBV30
TGTGCCTGGAGTGGGACTACAGCCCGCTATGGCTACACCTTC,CAWSGTTARYGYTF,NA,NA,TRBJ1-2,TRBV30
TGTGCCAGCAGTGGCAGGGGGAGGGAGGGGACCCAGTACTTC,CASSGRGREGTQYF,NA,NA,TRBJ2-5,TRBV2
TGTGCCAGCAGGGGGGGGCACCGGGAGAGCTACGAGCAGTACTTC,CASRGGHRESYEQYF,NA,NA,TRBJ2-7,TRBV6-6
TGTGCCAGCAGCGAGGTGGGACAGGGCTGGGAGACCCAGTACTTC,CASSEVGQGWETQYF,TRBD1,NA,TRBJ2-5,TRBV5-4
TGCGCCAGCAGCCAAGATTCAGGGGTTGGCTATGGCTACACCTTC,CASSQDSGVGYGYTF,NA,NA,TRBJ1-2,TRBV4-3
TGTGCCAGCAGTCCTTCGGGAGGGGGCTACAATGAGCAGTTCTTC,CASSPSGGGYNEQFF,TRBD2,NA,TRBJ2-1,TRBV6-1
TGTGCCAGCAGTGAAGACATTAATTCACCCCTCCACTTT,CASSEDINSPLHF,NA,NA,TRBJ1-6,TRBV6-1
TGTGCCAGCCGAGGAGCGAACACCGGGGAGCTGTTTTTT,CASRGANTGELFF,NA,NA,TRBJ2-2,TRBV7-2
TGTGCCAGCAGTGAAGTGGGTCTCCTTTCGGGCGAGCAGTACTTC,CASSEVGLLSGEQYF,NA,NA,TRBJ2-7,TRBV2